This T cell receptor beta chain was recorded in a study of Ad26.COV2.S vaccination and SARS-CoV-2 variants. Study results and limitations: The breadth of spike-specific CD8+ and CD4+ T cell responses after vaccination was reportedly substantial.

Trimming cost V 3 bases and J 4 bases; bases outside gene matches: 2. Germline values: CDR1 SGHRS, CDR2 YFSETQ. This CDR3 has 15 amino acids. Remarks on this clone: The antigen remains unidentified.

Using immunoSEQ multiplex PCR, the repertoire was profiled, and TCRdb retains in-frame clones only, with some absent. The table lists almost 400,000 clones, around nine tenths of them singletons. Described treatment: 15 to 20 received Ad26.COV2.S at low or high dose, single or two shots; about 5 received placebo; per-sample allocation not given. It was on day 63 after the first vaccine or placebo injection that samples were taken. The sample in question was peripheral blood, obtained in a trial of Ad26.COV2.S vaccine versus placebo. The receptor comes from a person between 18 and 59 years old who received the Ad26.COV2.S COVID-19 vaccine or a placebo. The chain couples TRBV5-1 to TRBJ2-5; 14 bases align to TRBD2. Here the CDR3 DNA reads TGCGCCAGCAGCTCGACTAGCGGGAGGGGAGAGACCCAGTACTTC. Its protein is CASSSTSGRGETQYF.